The 32 T cell receptor beta chains in this list originate from one sample, sequenced in a study of shared clonotypes between healthy human individuals. Some clones are missing from TCRdb's copy, which holds only in-frame ones; the method was immunoSEQ multiplex PCR. The data hold approximately 2.5 million clones, with approximately 92% observed a single time. The sample taken for sequencing was naive CD4+ T cells sorted from blood. The subset denotes: CD45RA+ positively selected. The receptors here all came from a man between 18 and 35 years old in good health.

The rearrangement links TRBV11-2 to TRBJ1-2, with 9 bases matching TRBD1. The V segment lost 1 base and the J segment 7 bases; nucleotides outside the gene matches: 7. Germline CDR1 SGHAT, CDR2 FQNNGV. The CDR3 contains 15 residues. CDR3 amino acids: CASSLAQQGALGYTF. The CDR3 DNA is TGTGCCAGCAGCTTAGCCCAACAGGGGGCGCTTGGCTACACCTTC.

This clone was seen only a few times. The rearrangement joins TRBV7-3 to TRBJ1-1; maybe TRBD1 (5 bases). Trimming shortened V by 5 bases and J by 4 bases, and 14 bases separated the two germline ends. CDR1 and CDR2 (germline): SGHTA, FQGTGA. This CDR3 is 14 amino acids long. The CDR3 DNA reads as TGTGCCAGCAGCCCAGGGTTCGGGAGCACTGAAGCTTTCTTT. Its translation is CASSPGFGSTEAFF.

The chain recombines TRBV2 with TRBJ2-1; maybe TRBD1 (5 bases). CDR3 length: 13 residues. V lost 3 bases to trimming and J lost 10 bases, with 13 bases between them. Germline lookup yields CDR1 SNHLY and CDR2 FYNNEI. CDR3 nucleotide sequence: TGTGCCAGCAGTGACCGACAGAGGAAAGAGCAGTTCTTC. Translating gives CASSDRQRKEQFF.

This rearrangement joins TRBV6-6 to TRBJ2-7, with 7 bases lining up with TRBD1. This CDR3 has 15 amino acids. Trimming cost V 6 bases and J 0 bases; bases outside gene matches: 8. The germline V gene has CDR1 MNHNY and CDR2 SVGAGI (reference sequence). CDR3 DNA sequence: TGTGCCAGCAGGGGACCGGGACAGACCTCCTACGAGCAGTACTTC. Its translation is CASRGPGQTSYEQYF.

The chain has TRBV10-3 and TRBJ2-3; no reliable D call. V was shortened by 2 bases and J by 7 bases, with 10 bases between the two germline ends. The CDR3 contains 13 residues. Germline CDR1 ENHRY, CDR2 SYGVKD. CDR3 bases: TGTGCCATCAGTGAGCCCCTGCCCTATACGCAGTATTTT. This gives the protein CAISEPLPYTQYF.

The chain carries TRBV11-1 and TRBJ2-5; D might be TRBD1 or TRBD2, each matching 5 bases. There are 13 residues in the CDR3. Germline V gene sequence: CDR1 SGHAT, CDR2 FQDESV (reference sequence). V was pared by 7 bases and J by 3 bases, with 12 bases between. The CDR3 region is CASTLGEEETQYF. The DNA for the CDR3 is TGTGCCAGCACCCTGGGGGAAGAAGAGACCCAGTACTTC.

The chain has TRBV7-2 and TRBJ1-2, with D perhaps matching TRBD1 (6 bases). The CDR3 consists of 13 residues. Trimming cost V 5 bases and J 2 bases, with 9 bases left between them. In germline, CDR1 is SGHTA, CDR2 FQGNSA. CDR3 sequence: CASSKGQNYGYTF. In DNA, the CDR3 is TGTGCCAGCAGCAAGGGACAAAACTATGGCTACACCTTC.

The V call is TRBV7-2, the J call TRBJ1-5; no reliable D call. This CDR3 region has 15 residues. Trimming cost V 1 base and J 0 bases, with 7 bases left between them. Germline V gene sequence: CDR1 SGHTA, CDR2 FQGNSA. The CDR3 DNA sequence: TGTGCCAGCAGCTTAGAACCCAATAGCAATCAGCCCCAGCATTTT. This translates into CASSLEPNSNQPQHF.

V gene TRBV5-4 combines with J gene TRBJ1-1; no reliable D call. This CDR3 contains 16 residues. The germline V gene encodes CDR1 SGHNT and CDR2 YYREEE (reference sequence). The V end lost 0 bases, the J end lost 0 bases, and 12 bases lay between the germline ends. The CDR3 sequence: CASSLEQAPMNTEAFF. The CDR3, as DNA: TGTGCCAGCAGCTTGGAGCAGGCACCTATGAACACTGAAGCTTTCTTT.

The rearrangement uses TRBV5-1 and TRBJ2-3; 7 bases fit TRBD2. V lost 3 bases and J lost 4; bases outside the gene matches: 8. The CDR3 covers 15 residues. The germline CDR1 and CDR2 sequences are SGHRS and YFSETQ. The CDR3 loop reads CASSSNAGVADTQYF. CDR3 DNA sequence: TGCGCCAGCAGCTCCAATGCGGGAGTTGCAGATACGCAGTATTTT.

The V and J genes are TRBV2 and TRBJ1-2; TRBD1 matches 9 bases. Germline trimming cut 8 bases from V and 8 bases from J; bases unmatched to any gene: 24. Germline V CDR1 and CDR2: SNHLY, FYNNEI. The CDR3 spans 18 residues. CDR3 protein: CASVLQGAMKGGAAGYTF. Here the CDR3 DNA reads TGTGCCAGCGTGCTACAGGGGGCGATGAAGGGTGGGGCGGCCGGCTACACCTTC.

This chain uses TRBV19 with TRBJ2-1, with D maybe TRBD1 (6 bases). CDR1 and CDR2 from the germline V gene are LNHDA and SQIVND (reference sequence). Deletions cut 6 bases from V and 0 bases from J, with 9 bases between. The CDR3 sequence is 14 residues long. The CDR3 coding sequence is TGTGCCAGTAGGCAGGGGAGCTCCTACAATGAGCAGTTCTTC. Its protein product is CASRQGSSYNEQFF.

This clone was seen a few times. This rearrangement joins TRBV30 to TRBJ2-6, with no clear D. Trimming took off 5 bases at V and 0 bases at J, with 5 bases between the two ends. The germline V gene encodes CDR1 GTSNPN and CDR2 SVGIG (reference sequence). This CDR3 comprises 13 residues. This chain's CDR3 is CAWANSGANVLTF. CDR3 bases: TGTGCCTGGGCCAACTCTGGGGCCAACGTCCTGACTTTC.

CDR3 residues: CASSLKPVTTNEKLFF. CDR3 coding DNA: TGTGCCAGCAGCCTTAAACCGGTAACAACTAATGAAAAACTGTTTTTT. The rearrangement links TRBV7-8 to TRBJ1-4, with unresolved D. CDR1 SGHVS and CDR2 FQNEAQ come from the germline V gene. This CDR3 comprises 16 residues. V was cut by 5 bases and J by 0 bases, with 13 bases left in between.

The chain employs TRBV11-2 and TRBJ2-7; D unclear. In germline, CDR1 is SGHAT, CDR2 FQNNGV. V dropped 0 bases and J dropped 3 bases, with 12 bases sitting between them. The CDR3 contains 15 residues. CDR3 sequence: CASSLDSLQSYEQYF. DNA for the CDR3: TGTGCCAGCAGCTTAGATTCGTTACAAAGCTACGAGCAGTACTTC.

The chain carries TRBV10-2 and TRBJ1-6; D not resolved. The germline gives CDR1 WSHSY, CDR2 SAAADI. The CDR3 consists of 16 residues. Trimming shortened V by 0 bases and J by 6 bases, and 12 bases separated the two germline ends. CDR3 in DNA: TGCGCCAGCAGTGAGTCGGTAACACAGCCTAATTCACCCCTCCACTTT. Translated: CASSESVTQPNSPLHF.

This sequence joins TRBV28 and TRBJ2-1; 7 nucleotides align to TRBD2. Trimming took 4 bases from V and 7 from J; bases not matched to a gene: 7. The CDR3 has 14 amino acids. Germline-derived CDR1 and CDR2 are MDHEN and SYDVKM. The CDR3 sequence is CASSWGTTRNEQFF. The CDR3 DNA reads TGTGCCAGCAGTTGGGGGACTACCCGGAATGAGCAGTTCTTC.

The chain links TRBV6-6 to TRBJ2-7; 8 bases align to TRBD2. The CDR3 length is 16 residues. Losses at the gene ends were 0 bases for V and 2 bases for J; bases not matched to a gene: 6. CDR1 is MNHNY and CDR2 is SVGAGI in the germline V gene (reference sequence). The CDR3 protein is CASSYSSGSGAYEQYF. The CDR3 DNA is TGTGCCAGCAGTTACTCCAGCGGGAGTGGCGCCTACGAGCAGTACTTC.

This clone has only one observation. The CDR3 nucleotides read TGTGCCAGCAGCTTTGGACAGGGGGCCGTGGAGACCCAGTACTTC. This translates into CASSFGQGAVETQYF. The rearrangement links TRBV7-9 to TRBJ2-5; TRBD1 agrees at 11 bases. This CDR3 spans 15 amino acids. Germline-derived CDR1 and CDR2 are SEHNR and FQNEAQ (reference sequence). The J segment lost 5 bases and the V segment lost 3 bases, leaving 5 bases of the junction unmatched.

In this sample, this clone turned up once. The chain is built from TRBV6-6 and TRBJ2-7; tentatively, D is TRBD1 (6 bases). CDR3 length: 13 residues. Per the germline V gene, CDR1 is MNHNY and CDR2 is SVGAGI (reference sequence). The V end was cut by 2 bases, the J end by 3 bases, with 8 bases between. The CDR3 DNA follows: TGTGCCAGCAGTTACACAGGGTACTACGAGCAGTACTTC. Translation: CASSYTGYYEQYF.

The CDR3 reads CASSQEGAGQGVHEQYF. The CDR3 nucleotides are TGCGCCAGCAGCCAAGAGGGCGCCGGGCAGGGGGTCCACGAGCAGTACTTC. This sequence joins TRBV4-1 and TRBJ2-7, with 7 bases that match TRBD1. Germline V gene sequence: CDR1 MGHRA, CDR2 YSYEKL. The CDR3 is made up of 17 amino acids. V shed 0 bases, J shed 5 bases, and the junction held 13 bases outside the gene matches.

This chain uses TRBV28 with TRBJ2-2, with 7 bases aligning to TRBD2. V lost 2 bases, J lost 4 bases, and 7 bases stayed unmatched. Germline CDR1 and CDR2: MDHEN and SYDVKM. This CDR3 is 16 amino acids long. The CDR3 nucleotides are TGTGCCAGCAGTTTAGCAGGGAGGGCAGGCACCGGGGAGCTGTTTTTT. This sequence encodes CASSLAGRAGTGELFF.

This chain links TRBV7-9 with TRBJ2-2; perhaps TRBD1 as D (5 bases). Germline V CDR1 and CDR2: SEHNR, FQNEAQ (reference sequence). CDR3 length: 12 amino acids. V lost 1 base, J lost 13 bases, and 10 bases lay in between. CDR3 residues: CASSLDRLRLFF. CDR3 DNA: TGTGCCAGCAGCTTAGACAGGCTTAGGCTGTTTTTT.

This clone has a single count. At one end, the junction sequence differs from germline, possibly due to a read error. This chain connects TRBV2 to TRBJ1-6; D ambiguous. Germline CDR1 and CDR2: SNHLY and FYNNEI. The CDR3 is 13 residues long. The CDR3 loop is CASREGLNSPLHF. CDR3 bases: TGTGCCAGCAGGGAAGGGCTTAATTCACCCCTCCACTTT. The full variable domain, in which reference TRBV2 and TRBJ1-6 provide the parts outside the CDR3, is EPEVTQTPSHQVTQMGQEVILRCVPISNHLYFYWYRQILGQKVEFLVSFYNNEISEKSEIFDDQFSVERPDGSNFTLKIRSTKLEDSAMYFCASREGLNSPLHFGNGTRLTVT.

The chain couples TRBV15 to TRBJ2-2; the match to TRBD2 covers 8 bases. The junction had 10 bases not matched to a gene; V was cut back by 8 bases and J by 5 bases. From germline, CDR1 is LNHNV and CDR2 YYDKDF (reference sequence). The CDR3 totals 15 residues. CDR3 nucleotides: TGTGCCACCGCCCCCGGGAGGGCCAGAACCGGGGAGCTGTTTTTT. Its translation is CATAPGRARTGELFF. The whole variable domain, remainder taken from reference TRBV15 and TRBJ2-2, is DAMVIQNPRYQVTQFGKPVTLSCSQTLNHNVMYWYQQKSSQAPKLLFHYYDKDFNNEADTPDNFQSRRPNTSFCFLDIRSPGLGDTAMYLCATAPGRARTGELFFGEGSRLTVL.

The chain links TRBV10-3 to TRBJ1-1, with D maybe TRBD1 (5 bases). CDR1 is ENHRY and CDR2 is SYGVKD in the germline V gene. This CDR3 contains 15 residues. Trimming stripped 6 bases from V and 4 bases from J, with 18 bases between. The CDR3 sequence: CAISPVSRRGTEAFF. CDR3 DNA: TGTGCCATCAGCCCGGTCAGCAGAAGGGGCACTGAAGCTTTCTTT.

The rearrangement joins TRBV21-1 to TRBJ2-7; TRBD1 is the table's D call and was not checked against the DNA. TRBV21-1 constitutes a pseudogene. There are 16 residues in the CDR3. This CDR3 reads CASSKFLRDRVYEQYF. The DNA for the CDR3 is TGTGCCAGCAGCAAATTTCTCCGGGACAGGGTGTACGAGCAGTACTTC.

Only one count was recorded for this clone. This rearrangement joins TRBV5-1 to TRBJ2-3, with D unclear. V was shortened by 1 base and J by 6 bases, with 15 bases between the two germline ends. Germline-derived CDR1 and CDR2 are SGHRS and YFSETQ. This CDR3 has 15 residues. The CDR3 protein is CASSLRTPSGDTQYF. The CDR3 coding sequence is TGCGCCAGCAGCTTGCGTACGCCTAGTGGGGATACGCAGTATTTT.

The chain recombines TRBV5-1 with TRBJ1-2; tentatively, D is TRBD1 (6 bases). Trimming pared 0 bases from V and 0 bases from J, leaving 12 bases between. Germline V CDR1 and CDR2: SGHRS, YFSETQ. The CDR3 covers 16 residues. CDR3 in DNA: TGCGCCAGCAGCTTGGGGGCACAGGGACCTAACTATGGCTACACCTTC. Its protein is CASSLGAQGPNYGYTF. Combining the CDR3 with reference TRBV5-1 and TRBJ1-2 gives the whole variable domain KAGVTQTPRYLIKTRGQQVTLSCSPISGHRSVSWYQQTPGQGLQFLFEYFSETQRNKGNFPGRFSGRQFSNSRSEMNVSTLELGDSALYLCASSLGAQGPNYGYTFGSGTRLTVV.

The chain combines TRBV6-5 with TRBJ1-2; D unresolved. The CDR3 is 13 amino acids. Germline CDR1 MNHEY, CDR2 SVGAGI. V was cut by 7 bases and J by 6 bases, with 15 bases left in between. The CDR3 is CASTFTDGDGYTF. For the CDR3, the DNA is TGTGCCAGCACCTTTACGGATGGGGATGGCTACACCTTC.

On this clone itself: Other DNA sequences from this sample encode an identical CDR3 as well. The gene calls are TRBV7-2 and TRBJ2-1; D might be TRBD2 (5 bases). V was pared by 0 bases and J by 4 bases, with 7 bases between. CDR1 is SGHTA and CDR2 is FQGNSA in the germline V gene. The CDR3 totals 14 residues. In DNA, the CDR3 is TGTGCCAGCAGCTTAGCCTCGGGGTACAATGAGCAGTTCTTC. Encoded protein: CASSLASGYNEQFF.

This rearrangement joins TRBV30 to TRBJ1-5; D is undetermined. Trimming pared 0 bases from V and 1 base from J, leaving 13 bases between. The CDR3 extends over 16 amino acids. Germline CDR1 and CDR2: GTSNPN and SVGIG (reference sequence). This CDR3 reads CAWSVQTPSSNQPQHF. The CDR3 DNA reads as TGTGCCTGGAGTGTACAAACCCCTTCGAGCAATCAGCCCCAGCATTTT.